The 6 T cell receptor beta chains presented below share a single source sample, sequenced in a study of CD8 T cells in Susac syndrome. An input of roughly 0.5 to 1 ug of RNA was subjected to reverse transcription using random hexamers. TCRdb reprocessed the immunoSEQ multiplex PCR reads via MiXCR and lists one record per CDR3 protein. The sample lists a few hundred thousand distinct CDR3 sequences, approximately 94% occurring once. Sequenced sample: CD4+ T cells from PBMCs. The receptors here all came from a human donor with Susac syndrome.

The chain links TRBV15 to TRBJ2-5, with D possibly being TRBD1 (6 bases). Germline lookup yields CDR1 LNHNV and CDR2 YYDKDF (reference sequence). CDR3 length equals 13 residues. V was pared by 4 bases and J by 2 bases, with 8 bases between. The CDR3: CATSTGQQETQYF. The DNA for the CDR3 is TGTGCCACCAGCACCGGACAGCAAGAGACCCAGTACTTC.

This clonotype was observed once. The J gene is TRBJ1-6, the V gene TRBV9; 7 positions match TRBD1. Germline assignment: CDR1 SGDLS and CDR2 YYNGEE. The V and J ends lost 4 bases and 7 bases, in that order; junction bases with no gene match: 11. The CDR3 contains 16 residues. This CDR3 reads CASSLFDRDPNSPLHF. The DNA for the CDR3 is TGTGCCAGCAGCCTCTTCGACAGGGACCCAAATTCACCCCTCCACTTT.

The gene calls are TRBV29-1 and TRBJ1-1, with D perhaps TRBD1 (5 bases). The CDR3 covers 14 residues. Germline V lookup: CDR1 SQVTM, CDR2 ANQGSEA. Trimming left V 1 base short and J 4 bases short, with 13 bases between. DNA of the CDR3: TGCAGCGTTGAAGTCCGACGGGGGGGCACTGAAGCTTTCTTT. This sequence encodes CSVEVRRGGTEAFF.

The J gene is TRBJ2-1, the V gene TRBV12-5; D is possibly TRBD1 or TRBD2 (5 bases each). CDR3 size: 15 residues. The germline gives CDR1 LGHNT, CDR2 FRNRAP. V was pared by 2 bases and J by 6 bases, with 14 bases between. CDR3 sequence (DNA): TGTGCTAGTGGTTTGCAACCCCCAGGGAGCAATGAGCAGTTCTTC. It codes for CASGLQPPGSNEQFF.

The chain employs TRBV30 and TRBJ1-2; 8 nucleotides line up with TRBD1. The CDR3 is 14 residues long. The V gene's germline CDR1 is GTSNPN and CDR2 SVGIG (reference sequence). Germline trimming cut 2 bases from V and 8 bases from J; bases unmatched to any gene: 10. As DNA, the CDR3 is TGTGCCTGGAGTCAAAAAACAGGGGGTCGGGGCTACACCTTC. Residues: CAWSQKTGGRGYTF.

The chain is built from TRBV30 and TRBJ2-3; 9 bases match TRBD2. Trimming took 5 bases from V and 0 from J; bases not matched to a gene: 12. The CDR3 sequence is 17 residues long. CDR1 GTSNPN and CDR2 SVGIG come from the germline V gene (reference sequence). CDR3 residues: CAWGSFLAGPSTDTQYF. The CDR3 DNA reads as TGTGCCTGGGGTTCCTTTCTAGCGGGGCCCAGCACAGATACGCAGTATTTT.